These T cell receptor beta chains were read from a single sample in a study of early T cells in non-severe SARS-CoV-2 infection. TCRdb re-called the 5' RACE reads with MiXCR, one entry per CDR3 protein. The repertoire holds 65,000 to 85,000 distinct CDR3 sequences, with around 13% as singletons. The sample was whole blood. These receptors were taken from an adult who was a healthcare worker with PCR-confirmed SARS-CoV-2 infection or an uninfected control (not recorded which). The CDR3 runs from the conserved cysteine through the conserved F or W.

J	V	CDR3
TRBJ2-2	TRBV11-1	CASSKVSGVNTGELFF
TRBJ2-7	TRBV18	CASSRDGSYEQYF
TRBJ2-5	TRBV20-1	CSAFKNPGGNKETQYF
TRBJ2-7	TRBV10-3	CAISDSGGTYEQYF
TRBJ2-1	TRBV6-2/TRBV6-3	CASSSGALGDNEQFF
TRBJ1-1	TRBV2	CASSLDRGAFF
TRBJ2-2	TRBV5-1	CASSLAGPDTGELFF
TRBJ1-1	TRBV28	CASSLTGSNTEAFF
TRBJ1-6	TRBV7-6	CASSLQGANSPLHF
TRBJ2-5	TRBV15	CATSRDGTGRETQYF
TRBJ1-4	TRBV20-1	CSARDFGIGLFF
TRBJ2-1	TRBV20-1	CSARDRAGQFF
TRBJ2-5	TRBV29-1	CSVWGIQETQYF
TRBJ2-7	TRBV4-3	CASSQVHGNYEQYF
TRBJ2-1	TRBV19	CASSTTGAGPYEQFF
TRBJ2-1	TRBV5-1	CASSLGTNSNEQFF
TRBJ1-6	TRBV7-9	CASSSDTGHNNSPLHF
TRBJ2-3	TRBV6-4	CASSDSRGGGTDTQYF
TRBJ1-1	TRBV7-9	CASSFRTGVGTEAFF
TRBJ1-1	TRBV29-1	CSVQNKGQSIEAFF
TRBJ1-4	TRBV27	CASSLQGGPYEKLFF
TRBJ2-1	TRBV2	CASSGDIKEQFF
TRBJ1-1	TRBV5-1	CASSLGSGQGAKAFF
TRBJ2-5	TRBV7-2	CASSLASGSQETQYF
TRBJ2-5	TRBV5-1	CASSAGTSQETQYF
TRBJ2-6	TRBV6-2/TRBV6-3	CASSYRVGFSSGANVLTF
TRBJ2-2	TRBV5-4	CASSRGASEFTGELFF
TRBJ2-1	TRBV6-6	CASTAPPTGQFF
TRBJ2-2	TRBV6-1	CASSEDSRYGELFF
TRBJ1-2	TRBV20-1	CSAGPPGVSGYTF
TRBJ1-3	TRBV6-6	CASSTGGIGNTIYF
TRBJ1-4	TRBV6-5	CASSSISTNEKLFF
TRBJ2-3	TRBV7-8	CASSRSGGLRDTQYF
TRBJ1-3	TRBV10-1	CASRPSSSSGNTIYF
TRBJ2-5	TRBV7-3	CASSPTSGSQETQYF
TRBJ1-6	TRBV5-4	CASSLAGTPKTLHF
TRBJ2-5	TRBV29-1	CSVTWTDQETQYF
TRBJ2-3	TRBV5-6	CASSLGIGSTDTQYF
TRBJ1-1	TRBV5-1	CASSFGGQNTEAFF
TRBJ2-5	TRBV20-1	CSARPSGNPMETQYF
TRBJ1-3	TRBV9	CASSVVGHGLGNTIYF
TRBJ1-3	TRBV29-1	CSVGTGPENTIYF
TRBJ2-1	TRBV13	CASSRVRYEQFF
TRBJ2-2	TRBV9	CASSKIGGTGELFF
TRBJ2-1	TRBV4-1	CASSQERVAGSSYNEQFF
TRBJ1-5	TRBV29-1	CSVVLQGGGGQPQHF
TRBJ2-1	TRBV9	CASSVAFGPAYNEQFF
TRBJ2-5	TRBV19	CAKCRSGGQETQYF
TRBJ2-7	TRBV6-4	CANRYEQYF
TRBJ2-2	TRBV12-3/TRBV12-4	CASSLQGGVTGELFF
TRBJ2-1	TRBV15	CATSRYDSRREQFF
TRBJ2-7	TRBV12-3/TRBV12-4	CASSPTGAGSYEQYF
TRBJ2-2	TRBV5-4	CASSASGRGNTGELFF